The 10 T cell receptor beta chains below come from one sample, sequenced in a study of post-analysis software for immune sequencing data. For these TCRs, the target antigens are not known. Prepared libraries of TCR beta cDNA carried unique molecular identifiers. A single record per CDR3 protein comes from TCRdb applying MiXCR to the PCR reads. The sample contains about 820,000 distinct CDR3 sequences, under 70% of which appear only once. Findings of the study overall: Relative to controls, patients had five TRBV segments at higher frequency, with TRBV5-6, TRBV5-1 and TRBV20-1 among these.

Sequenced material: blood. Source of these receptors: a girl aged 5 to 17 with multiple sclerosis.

CDR3 loop: CASSFERDTDTQYF. As DNA, the CDR3 is TGTGCCAGCAGCTTCGAAAGAGATACAGATACGCAGTATTTT. J is TRBJ2-3 and V is TRBV7-9; D gene uncertain. V was pared by 3 bases and J by 3 bases, with 10 bases between. Germline CDR1 and CDR2: SEHNR and FQNEAQ (reference sequence). CDR3 size: 14 residues.

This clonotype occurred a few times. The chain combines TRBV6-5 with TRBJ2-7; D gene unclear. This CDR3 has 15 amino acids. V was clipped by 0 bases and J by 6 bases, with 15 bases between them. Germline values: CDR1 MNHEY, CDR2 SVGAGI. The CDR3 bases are TGTGCCAGCAGTTACTCGATCTTAGACTTATCCGAGCAGTACTTC. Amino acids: CASSYSILDLSEQYF.

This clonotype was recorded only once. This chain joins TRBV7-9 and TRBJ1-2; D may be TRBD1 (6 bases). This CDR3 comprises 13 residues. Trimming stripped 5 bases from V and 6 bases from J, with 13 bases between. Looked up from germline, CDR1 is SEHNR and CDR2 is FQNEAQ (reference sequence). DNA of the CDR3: TGTGCCAGCAGCCAACAGGGTCGGGATGGCTACACCTTC. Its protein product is CASSQQGRDGYTF.

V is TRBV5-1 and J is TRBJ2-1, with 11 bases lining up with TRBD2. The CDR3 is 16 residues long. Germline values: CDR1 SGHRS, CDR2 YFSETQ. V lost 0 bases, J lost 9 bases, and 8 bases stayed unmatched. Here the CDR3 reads CASSLGQWTSGFEQFF. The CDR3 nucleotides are TGCGCCAGCAGCTTGGGACAGTGGACTAGCGGGTTTGAGCAGTTCTTC.

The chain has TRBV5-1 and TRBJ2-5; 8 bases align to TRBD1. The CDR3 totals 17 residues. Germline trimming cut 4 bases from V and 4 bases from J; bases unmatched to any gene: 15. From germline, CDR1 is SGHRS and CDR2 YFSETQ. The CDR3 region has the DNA TGCGCCAGCAGCCAGTTGGCACCAGACAGGGGTGGAGAGACCCAGTACTTC. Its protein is CASSQLAPDRGGETQYF.

CDR3 in DNA: TGCGCCAGCAGCTTGGGCCTAGCGGCCGTCACAGATACGCAGTATTTT. Protein product: CASSLGLAAVTDTQYF. The chain carries TRBV5-1 and TRBJ2-3; 7 nucleotides line up with TRBD2. CDR1 is SGHRS, CDR2 YFSETQ, per germline. This CDR3 spans 16 amino acids. The ends lost 0 bases at V and 2 bases at J; junction bases unmatched: 6.

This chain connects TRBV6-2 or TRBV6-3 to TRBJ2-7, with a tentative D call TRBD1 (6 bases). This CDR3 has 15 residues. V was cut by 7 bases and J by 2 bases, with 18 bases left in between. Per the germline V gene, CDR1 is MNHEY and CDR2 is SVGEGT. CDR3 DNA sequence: TGTGCCAGCAACCTCAGGGGCAATTTCCCCTACGAGCAGTACTTC. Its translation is CASNLRGNFPYEQYF.

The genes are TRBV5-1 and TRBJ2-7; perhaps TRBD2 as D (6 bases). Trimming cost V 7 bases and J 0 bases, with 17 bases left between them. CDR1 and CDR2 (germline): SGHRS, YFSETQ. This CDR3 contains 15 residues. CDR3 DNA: TGCGCCAGCCGCCCTAGCGATTACTTCTCCTACGAGCAGTACTTC. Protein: CASRPSDYFSYEQYF.

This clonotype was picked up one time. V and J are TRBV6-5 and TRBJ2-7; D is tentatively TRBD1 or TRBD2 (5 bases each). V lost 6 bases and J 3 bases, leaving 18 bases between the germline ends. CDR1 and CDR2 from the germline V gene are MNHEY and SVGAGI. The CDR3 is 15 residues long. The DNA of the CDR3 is TGTGCCAGCAGCGACCCGGGGACCGGCTTCTACGAGCAGTACTTC. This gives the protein CASSDPGTGFYEQYF.

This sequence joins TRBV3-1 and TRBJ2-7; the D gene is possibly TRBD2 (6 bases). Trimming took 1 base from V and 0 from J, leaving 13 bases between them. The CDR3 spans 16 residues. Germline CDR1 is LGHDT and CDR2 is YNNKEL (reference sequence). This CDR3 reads CASSQAWRESSYEQYF. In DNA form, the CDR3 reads TGTGCCAGCAGCCAAGCATGGAGGGAGAGCTCCTACGAGCAGTACTTC.